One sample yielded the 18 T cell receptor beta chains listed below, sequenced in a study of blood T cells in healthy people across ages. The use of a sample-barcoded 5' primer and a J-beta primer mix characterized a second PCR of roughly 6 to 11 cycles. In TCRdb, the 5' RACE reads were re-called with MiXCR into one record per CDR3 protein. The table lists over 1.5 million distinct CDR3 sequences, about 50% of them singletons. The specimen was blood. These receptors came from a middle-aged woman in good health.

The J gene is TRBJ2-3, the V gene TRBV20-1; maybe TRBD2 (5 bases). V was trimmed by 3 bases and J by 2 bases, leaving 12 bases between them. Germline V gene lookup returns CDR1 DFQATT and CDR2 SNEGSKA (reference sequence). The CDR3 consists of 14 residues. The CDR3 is CSASAGLYTDTQYF. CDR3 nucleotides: TGCAGTGCTAGTGCTGGACTCTACACAGATACGCAGTATTTT.

Written as DNA, the CDR3 is TGTGCCAGCAGTGGACAGGGAAGCGGCTACACCTTC. It specifies CASSGQGSGYTF. The chain is built from TRBV6-5 and TRBJ1-2; 8 bases line up with TRBD1. V was pared by 5 bases and J by 8 bases, with 4 bases of the junction left unmatched. Germline CDR1 and CDR2: MNHEY and SVGAGI. This CDR3 has 12 amino acids.

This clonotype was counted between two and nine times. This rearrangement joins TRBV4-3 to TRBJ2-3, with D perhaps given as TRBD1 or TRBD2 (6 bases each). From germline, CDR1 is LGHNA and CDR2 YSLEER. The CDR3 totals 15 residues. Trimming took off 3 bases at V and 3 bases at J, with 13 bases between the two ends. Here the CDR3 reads CASSQAGHTTDTQYF. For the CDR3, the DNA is TGCGCCAGCAGCCAGGCGGGACACACGACAGATACGCAGTATTTT.

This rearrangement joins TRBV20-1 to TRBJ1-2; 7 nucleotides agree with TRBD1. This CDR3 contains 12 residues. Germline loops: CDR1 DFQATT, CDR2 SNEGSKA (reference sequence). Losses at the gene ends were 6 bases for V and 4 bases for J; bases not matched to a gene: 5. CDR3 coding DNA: TGCAGTGCCAAGGGACAGCGCTATGGCTACACCTTC. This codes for CSAKGQRYGYTF.

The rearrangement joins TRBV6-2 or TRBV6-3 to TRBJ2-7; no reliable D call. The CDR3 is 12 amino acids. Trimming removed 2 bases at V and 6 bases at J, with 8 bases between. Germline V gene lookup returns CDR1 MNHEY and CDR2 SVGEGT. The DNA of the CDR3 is TGTGCCAGCAGTTACCCCCAGGCCGAGCAGTACTTC. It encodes CASSYPQAEQYF.

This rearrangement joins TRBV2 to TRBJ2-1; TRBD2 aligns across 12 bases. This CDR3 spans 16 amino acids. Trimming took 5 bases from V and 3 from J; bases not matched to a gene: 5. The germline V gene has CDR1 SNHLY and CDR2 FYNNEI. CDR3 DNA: TGTGCCAGCAGTTGGACTAGCGGGGCAAGCTACAATGAGCAGTTCTTC. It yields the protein CASSWTSGASYNEQFF.

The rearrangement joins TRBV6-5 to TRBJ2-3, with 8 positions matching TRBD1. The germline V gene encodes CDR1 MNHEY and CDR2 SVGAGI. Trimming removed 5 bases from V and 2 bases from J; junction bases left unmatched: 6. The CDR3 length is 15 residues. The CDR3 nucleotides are TGTGCCAGCAGTGGGGACAGGCGCCTCACAGATACGCAGTATTTT. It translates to CASSGDRRLTDTQYF.

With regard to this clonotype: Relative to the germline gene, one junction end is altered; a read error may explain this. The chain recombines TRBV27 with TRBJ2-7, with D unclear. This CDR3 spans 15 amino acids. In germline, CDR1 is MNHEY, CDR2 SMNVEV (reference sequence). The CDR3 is CVSSLQSPPSYEQYF. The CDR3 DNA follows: TGTGTCAGCAGTTTACAGTCCCCTCCCTCCTACGAGCAGTACTTC.

CDR3 protein: CASSLNAGSSYNEQFF. The CDR3 DNA is TGCGCCAGCAGCTTGAACGCGGGGAGCTCCTACAATGAGCAGTTCTTC. The chain carries TRBV5-1 and TRBJ2-1; tentatively, D is TRBD2 (6 bases). The CDR3 loop spans 16 amino acids. Between the trimmed V and J ends, which lost 1 base and 0 bases, there was a span of 11 bases. In germline, CDR1 is SGHRS, CDR2 YFSETQ.

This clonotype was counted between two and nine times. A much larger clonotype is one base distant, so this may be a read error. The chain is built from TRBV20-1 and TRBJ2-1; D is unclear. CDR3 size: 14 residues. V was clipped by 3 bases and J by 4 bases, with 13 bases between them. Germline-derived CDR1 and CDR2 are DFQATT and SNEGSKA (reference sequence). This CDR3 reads CSASPSPTYNEQFF. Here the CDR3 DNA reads TGCAGTGCTAGCCCCAGTCCTACTTACAATGAGCAGTTCTTC.

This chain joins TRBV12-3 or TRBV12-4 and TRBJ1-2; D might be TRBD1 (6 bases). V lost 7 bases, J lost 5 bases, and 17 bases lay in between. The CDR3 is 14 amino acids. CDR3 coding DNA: TGTGCCAGCACCCCGCGAGGGGGTCTTTATGGCTACACCTTC. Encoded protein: CASTPRGGLYGYTF.

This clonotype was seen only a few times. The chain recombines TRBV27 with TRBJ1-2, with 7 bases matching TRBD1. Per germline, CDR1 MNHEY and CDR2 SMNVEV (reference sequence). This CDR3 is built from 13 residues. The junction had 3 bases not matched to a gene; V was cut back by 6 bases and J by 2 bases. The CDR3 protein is CASRGTENYGYTF. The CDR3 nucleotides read TGTGCCAGCAGAGGGACAGAGAACTATGGCTACACCTTC.

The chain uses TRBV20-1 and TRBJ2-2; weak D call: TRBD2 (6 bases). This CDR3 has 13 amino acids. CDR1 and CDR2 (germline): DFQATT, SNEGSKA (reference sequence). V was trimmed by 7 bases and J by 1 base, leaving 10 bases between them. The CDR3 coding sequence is TGCAGTGGGGTCGGGGGGAACACCGGGGAGCTGTTTTTT. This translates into CSGVGGNTGELFF.

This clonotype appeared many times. The CDR3 sequence is CASEGRASYEQYF. In DNA form, the CDR3 reads TGTGCCAGCGAGGGCAGGGCGAGCTACGAGCAGTACTTC. J is TRBJ2-7 and V is TRBV7-2; D possibly uses TRBD1 or TRBD2 (5 bases each). Germline-derived CDR1 and CDR2 are SGHTA and FQGNSA. V lost 8 bases and J 3 bases, leaving 14 bases between the germline ends. The CDR3 spans 13 residues. The full variable domain, with the rest looked up from reference TRBV7-2 and TRBJ2-7, is GAGVSQSPSNKVTEKGKDVELRCDPISGHTALYWYRQSLGQGLEFLIYFQGNSAPDKSGLPSDRFSAERTGGSVSTLTIQRTQQEDSAVYLCASEGRASYEQYFGPGTRLTVT.

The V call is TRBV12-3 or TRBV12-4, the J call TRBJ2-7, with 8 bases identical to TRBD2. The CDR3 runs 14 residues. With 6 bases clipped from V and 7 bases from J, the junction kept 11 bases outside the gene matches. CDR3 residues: CASRLGASGREQYF. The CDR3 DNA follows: TGTGCCAGCAGGCTCGGGGCTAGCGGGCGTGAGCAGTACTTC.

CDR3 protein: CASSRVLEDRHYGYTF. CDR3 bases: TGTGCCAGCAGTCGGGTCTTGGAGGACAGGCACTATGGCTACACCTTC. J is TRBJ1-2 and V is TRBV6-5; 7 bases match TRBD1. This CDR3 region has 16 residues. The V and J ends lost 5 bases and 3 bases, in that order; junction bases with no gene match: 12. Germline V gene lookup returns CDR1 MNHEY and CDR2 SVGAGI.

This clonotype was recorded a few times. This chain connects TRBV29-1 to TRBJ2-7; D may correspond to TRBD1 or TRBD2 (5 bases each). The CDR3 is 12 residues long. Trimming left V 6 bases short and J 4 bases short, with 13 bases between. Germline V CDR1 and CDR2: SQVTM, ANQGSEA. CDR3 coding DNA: TGCAGCGTCCGGGACCGGCTTTACGAGCAGTACTTC. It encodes CSVRDRLYEQYF.

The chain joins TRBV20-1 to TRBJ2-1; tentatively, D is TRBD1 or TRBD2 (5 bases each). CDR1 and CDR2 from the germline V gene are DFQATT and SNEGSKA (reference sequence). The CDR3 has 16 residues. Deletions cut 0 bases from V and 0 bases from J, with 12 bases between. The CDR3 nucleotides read TGCAGTGCTAGAGATTTTGCAGGGACCTCCTACAATGAGCAGTTCTTC. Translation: CSARDFAGTSYNEQFF.